A single sample is the source of the 21 T cell receptor beta chains below, sequenced in a study of blood T cells in healthy people across ages. PCR was performed a second time for roughly 7 to 12 cycles using a sample-barcoded 5' primer and a J-beta primer mix. TCRdb passed the 5' RACE reads through MiXCR, listing each CDR3 protein once. The data show 1.5 million to 2 million distinct CDR3 sequences, with roughly 49% seen just once and less than 2.5% held by the top ten. The sequenced sample was blood. The receptor source for this set is a middle-aged woman in good health.

The rearrangement joins TRBV7-9 to TRBJ2-4; D is possibly TRBD1 (7 bases). The V end lost 5 bases, the J end lost 0 bases, and 14 bases lay between the germline ends. CDR3 length: 16 residues. CDR1 and CDR2 (germline): SEHNR, FQNEAQ (reference sequence). CDR3 sequence (DNA): TGTGCCAGCAGCCCGATGCAGGGGGGAGCCAAAAACATTCAGTACTTC. Its protein product is CASSPMQGGAKNIQYF.

The chain uses TRBV5-6 and TRBJ2-3; TRBD2 agrees at 9 bases. CDR1 SGHDT and CDR2 YYEEEE come from the germline V gene. The CDR3 extends over 17 amino acids. V trimming: 7 bases; J trimming: 6 bases; junction bases outside the gene matches: 18. CDR3: CASGPSGKAGGRDTQYF. The CDR3 DNA reads as TGTGCCAGCGGCCCGTCTGGGAAAGCGGGGGGTAGGGATACGCAGTATTTT.

V is TRBV4-1 and J is TRBJ2-1; D is perhaps TRBD1 (6 bases). CDR1 is MGHRA, CDR2 YSYEKL, per germline. V lost 2 bases and J lost 10, with 12 bases in between. CDR3 length: 13 residues. The CDR3 bases are TGCGCCAGCAGCCAAACAGGGCTCGACGAGCAGTTCTTC. This sequence encodes CASSQTGLDEQFF.

A word on this clonotype: A much more abundant neighbour one base away suggests this may be a read error. V gene TRBV7-9 combines with J gene TRBJ2-7; the D is unclear. This CDR3 is 13 amino acids long. The V end was cut by 5 bases, the J end by 7 bases, with 15 bases between. Germline lookup yields CDR1 SEHNR and CDR2 FQNEAQ (reference sequence). The CDR3 DNA reads TGTGCCAGCAGCCCCCCTGGGTACAATGAGCAGTACTTC. This codes for CASSPPGYNEQYF.

V usage is TRBV6-2 or TRBV6-3 and J usage is TRBJ2-1; 13 positions agree with TRBD2. V lost 8 bases to trimming and J lost 8 bases; unmatched junction nucleotides: 9. CDR1 MNHEY and CDR2 SVGEGT come from the germline V gene. This CDR3 is built from 15 residues. The CDR3 sequence is CASRQLAGGLDEQFF. As DNA, the CDR3 is TGTGCCAGCCGACAACTAGCGGGGGGGCTGGATGAGCAGTTCTTC.

This clonotype has more than one count but fewer than ten. The chain recombines TRBV6-2 or TRBV6-3 with TRBJ2-7; D gene ambiguous. The germline CDR1 and CDR2 sequences are MNHEY and SVGEGT. The ends were cut back, 2 bases at V and 3 bases at J, with 11 bases in the middle. The CDR3 has 14 residues. CDR3 nucleotides: TGTGCCAGCAGTTACGCAGGTCAAGGCTACGAGCAGTACTTC. Its translation is CASSYAGQGYEQYF.

The chain recombines TRBV5-1 with TRBJ2-1; D is perhaps TRBD1 (6 bases). The CDR3 covers 13 residues. Per the germline V gene, CDR1 is SGHRS and CDR2 is YFSETQ. V dropped 5 bases and J dropped 8 bases, with 14 bases sitting between them. This CDR3 is CASSSQGYDEQFF. DNA of the CDR3: TGCGCCAGCAGTTCACAGGGTTACGATGAGCAGTTCTTC.

This chain links TRBV7-2 with TRBJ2-1; 7 positions agree with TRBD2. V dropped 4 bases and J dropped 8; count of bases not matched to a gene: 5. This CDR3 region has 13 residues. Germline V gene lookup returns CDR1 SGHTA and CDR2 FQGNSA. CDR3 region: CASSSGLFYEQFF. CDR3 bases: TGTGCCAGCAGCTCGGGACTATTCTATGAGCAGTTCTTC.

Of note for this clonotype: Compared with germline, one end of the junction differs, possibly owing to a read error. This chain links TRBV4-1 with TRBJ2-5; 7 positions agree with TRBD2. Germline values: CDR1 MGHRA, CDR2 YSYEKL. The CDR3 spans 15 residues. CDR3 coding DNA: TGCGCCGGCAGCCTAGGGCCGGGGGGTCAAGAGACCCAGTACTTC. Protein: CAGSLGPGGQETQYF.

The rearrangement links TRBV28 to TRBJ1-2; D call uncertain. The V gene's germline CDR1 is MDHEN and CDR2 SYDVKM. The CDR3 is 14 amino acids. V gave up 6 bases and J gave up 4 bases, with 15 bases separating them. The CDR3 DNA reads TGTGCCAGCAGCCATCGTTCGACGCCCTATGGCTACACCTTC. This translates into CASSHRSTPYGYTF.

The count of this clonotype is one. Germline and junction disagree at one end, which may indicate a read error. This CDR3 is CTSSLRLAGGPTDTQYF. The CDR3 DNA sequence: TGTACCAGCAGCCTTCGACTAGCGGGGGGCCCAACAGATACGCAGTATTTT. The chain employs TRBV7-6 and TRBJ2-3; 13 bases map to TRBD2. CDR1 SGHVS and CDR2 FNYEAQ come from the germline V gene. The CDR3 is 17 residues long.

Points on this clonotype: This sequence may be a read error, since a much larger clone differs from it by one base. V is TRBV9 and J is TRBJ2-1, with D hard to call. The CDR3 is 15 amino acids. The germline V and J ends were trimmed by 0 bases and 0 bases, with 7 bases remaining between them. Germline V gene sequence: CDR1 SGDLS, CDR2 YYNGEE. CDR3 sequence: CASSVGESSYNEQFF. The CDR3 DNA sequence: TGTGCCAGCAGCGTAGGAGAGAGCTCCTACAATGAGCAGTTCTTC.

Only a few counts were recorded for this clonotype. The chain uses TRBV18 and TRBJ2-1, with D uncertain. The V gene's germline CDR1 is KGHSH and CDR2 LQKENI. Trimming left V 3 bases short and J 10 bases short, with 10 bases between. The CDR3 is 12 amino acids. The CDR3 nucleotides read TGTGCCAGCTCACCCGGTATGGGCGAGCAGTTCTTC. It specifies CASSPGMGEQFF.

This clonotype was recorded at least ten times. This chain uses TRBV7-2 with TRBJ2-4; D ambiguous. CDR1 and CDR2 from the germline V gene are SGHTA and FQGNSA. CDR3 length equals 14 residues. V gave up 3 bases and J gave up 8 bases, with 14 bases separating them. CDR3 DNA: TGTGCCAGCAGCTTCGACGGCCCTCGGGACATTCAGTACTTC. It codes for CASSFDGPRDIQYF.

Notes on this clonotype: Its ends do not fully match the called genes, so a read error is possible. The chain carries TRBV5-1 and TRBJ2-7; D possibly corresponds to TRBD2 (6 bases). Germline V gene lookup returns CDR1 SGHRS and CDR2 YFSETQ. The CDR3 runs 16 residues. The DNA for the CDR3 is TGCGCCAGCAGCCCGGAGGGACGGGCCGAATCCTACGAGCTGTACTTC. Translated, it gives CASSPEGRAESYELYF.

As for this clonotype: Just one base apart from a much larger clone, this may be a read error. The J gene is TRBJ2-7, the V gene TRBV29-1; 7 bases fit TRBD2. CDR1 SQVTM and CDR2 ANQGSEA come from the germline V gene. The CDR3 contains 15 residues. CDR3 region: CSVEGTSATSDEQYF. The DNA of the CDR3 is TGCAGCGTTGAAGGAACTAGCGCAACCTCCGACGAGCAGTACTTC.

The chain joins TRBV2 to TRBJ2-5, with TRBD2 as a possible D gene (6 bases). The ends were cut back, 11 bases at V and 2 bases at J, with 15 bases in the middle. The germline CDR1 and CDR2 sequences are SNHLY and FYNNEI. The CDR3 is made up of 13 amino acids. The CDR3, as DNA: TGTGCCGGCTTGACTAGGGAACAAGAGACCCAGTACTTC. Protein: CAGLTREQETQYF.

This sequence joins TRBV7-2 and TRBJ2-5, with TRBD2 identical over 7 bases. CDR1 SGHTA and CDR2 FQGNSA come from the germline V gene. J was trimmed by 0 bases and V by 2 bases; bases with no gene match: 9. The length of the CDR3 is 17 residues. The CDR3 protein is CASSLLAGVGNQETQYF. Written as DNA, the CDR3 is TGTGCCAGCAGCTTACTTGCGGGAGTGGGGAACCAAGAGACCCAGTACTTC.

The chain has TRBV27 and TRBJ2-3; a weak D match, TRBD1 (6 bases). V was pared by 5 bases and J by 0 bases, with 12 bases between. The germline gives CDR1 MNHEY, CDR2 SMNVEV (reference sequence). The CDR3 covers 15 residues. CDR3 residues: CASSPDSTSTDTQYF. The CDR3 region has the DNA TGTGCCAGCAGTCCGGACAGCACTAGCACAGATACGCAGTATTTT.

As to this clonotype: At one end the junction does not follow the germline gene, possibly because of a read error. The chain uses TRBV29-1 and TRBJ2-5; D is perhaps TRBD1 (6 bases). The CDR3 sequence is 12 residues long. Germline V lookup: CDR1 SQVTM, CDR2 ANQGSEA. This CDR3 reads CGVQQGRETQYF. CDR3 DNA sequence: TGCGGCGTTCAACAGGGACGGGAGACCCAGTACTTC.

The genes are TRBV4-2 and TRBJ2-6; TRBD2 aligns across 8 bases. Germline V lookup: CDR1 LGHNA, CDR2 YNFKEQ. There are 17 residues in the CDR3. The ends lost 4 bases at V and 1 base at J; junction bases unmatched: 6. CDR3 DNA sequence: TGTGCCAGCAGCCCGGGACTAGTTGAGTCTGGGGCCAACGTCCTGACTTTC. It is translated as CASSPGLVESGANVLTF.